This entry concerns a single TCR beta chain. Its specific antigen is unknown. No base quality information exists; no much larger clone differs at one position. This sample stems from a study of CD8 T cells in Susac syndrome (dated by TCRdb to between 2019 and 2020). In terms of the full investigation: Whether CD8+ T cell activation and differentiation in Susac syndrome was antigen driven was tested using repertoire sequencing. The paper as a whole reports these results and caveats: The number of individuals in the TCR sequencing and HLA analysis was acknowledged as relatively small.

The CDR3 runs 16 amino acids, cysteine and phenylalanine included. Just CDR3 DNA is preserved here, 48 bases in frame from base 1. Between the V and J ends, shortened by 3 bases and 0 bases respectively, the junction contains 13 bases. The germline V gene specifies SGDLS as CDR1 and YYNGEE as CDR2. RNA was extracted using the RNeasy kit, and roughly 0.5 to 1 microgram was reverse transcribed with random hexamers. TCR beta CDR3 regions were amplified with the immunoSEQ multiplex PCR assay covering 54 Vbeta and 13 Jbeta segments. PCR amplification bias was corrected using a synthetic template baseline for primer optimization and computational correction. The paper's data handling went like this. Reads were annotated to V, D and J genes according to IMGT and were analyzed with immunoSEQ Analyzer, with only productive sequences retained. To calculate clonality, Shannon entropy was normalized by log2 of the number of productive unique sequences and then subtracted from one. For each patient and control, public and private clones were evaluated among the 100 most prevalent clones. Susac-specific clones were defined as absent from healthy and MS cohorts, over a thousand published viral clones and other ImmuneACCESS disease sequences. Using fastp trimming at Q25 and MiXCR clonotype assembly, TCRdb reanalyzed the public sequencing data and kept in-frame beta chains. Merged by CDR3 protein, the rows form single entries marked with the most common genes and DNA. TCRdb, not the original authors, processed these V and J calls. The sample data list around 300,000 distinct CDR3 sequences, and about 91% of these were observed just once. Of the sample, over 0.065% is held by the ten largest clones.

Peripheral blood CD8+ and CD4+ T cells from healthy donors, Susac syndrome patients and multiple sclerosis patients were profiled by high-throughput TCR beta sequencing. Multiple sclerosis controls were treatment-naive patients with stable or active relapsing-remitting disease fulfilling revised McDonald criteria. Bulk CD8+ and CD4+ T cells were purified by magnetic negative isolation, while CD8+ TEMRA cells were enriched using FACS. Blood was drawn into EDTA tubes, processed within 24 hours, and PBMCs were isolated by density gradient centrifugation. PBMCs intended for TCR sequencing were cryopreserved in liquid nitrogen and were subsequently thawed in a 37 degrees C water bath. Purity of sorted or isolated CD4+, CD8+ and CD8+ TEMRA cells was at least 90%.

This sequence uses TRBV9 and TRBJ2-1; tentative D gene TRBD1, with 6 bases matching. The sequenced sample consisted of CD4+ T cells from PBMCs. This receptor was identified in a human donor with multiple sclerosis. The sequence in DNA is TGTGCCAGCAGCGGCCAGACAGGCGGCTCCTACAATGAGCAGTTCTTC. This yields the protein CASSGQTGGSYNEQFF.